These 18 T cell receptor beta chains were sequenced from one sample in a study of T cell clones after liver transplantation. TCRdb keeps only in-frame clones here, not all; method: immunoSEQ multiplex PCR. The sample contains 45,000 to 55,000 clones, around 85% of which appear only once. The input for sequencing was CD4+ T cells from blood, taken before liver transplant. The receptors were gathered from a human donor who received a liver transplant.

This rearrangement joins TRBV5-6 to TRBJ2-6; D call uncertain. The germline CDR1 and CDR2 sequences are SGHDT and YYEEEE. Trimming stripped 1 base from V and 0 bases from J, with 11 bases between. This CDR3 has 17 residues. The CDR3 bases are TGTGCCAGCAGCTTGCAGACACAACTCTCTGGGGCCAACGTCCTGACTTTC. It encodes CASSLQTQLSGANVLTF.

This clone has just one count. The gene calls are TRBV27 and TRBJ2-2, with 7 bases aligning to TRBD2. Per the germline V gene, CDR1 is MNHEY and CDR2 is SMNVEV (reference sequence). There are 14 residues in the CDR3. V shed 3 bases and J 3 bases; nucleotides not matched to a gene: 1. The CDR3 DNA reads TGTGCCAGCAGTTTTGCGGGAGACACCGGGGAGCTGTTTTTT. Protein sequence: CASSFAGDTGELFF.

The genes are TRBV11-3 and TRBJ2-1; maybe TRBD2 (6 bases). The CDR3 runs 13 residues. Germline V lookup: CDR1 SGHNT, CDR2 YENEEA. Trimming shortened V by 0 bases and J by 8 bases, and 8 bases separated the two germline ends. The CDR3 DNA follows: TGTGCCAGCAGCTTAGAGGAGGGCGATGAGCAGTTCTTC. Encoded protein: CASSLEEGDEQFF.

This chain joins TRBV5-5 and TRBJ1-5, with D possibly matching TRBD1 (6 bases). The CDR3 consists of 16 residues. V lost 4 bases and J 1 base, leaving 15 bases between the germline ends. Germline V gives CDR1 SGHKS, CDR2 YYEKEE (reference sequence). The CDR3 region has the DNA TGTGCCAGCAGCGGTAACACAGGGAACAGCAATCAGCCCCAGCATTTT. Its translation: CASSGNTGNSNQPQHF. Full variable domain (remainder filled in from reference TRBV5-5 and TRBJ1-5): DAGVTQSPTHLIKTRGQQVTLRCSPISGHKSVSWYQQVLGQGPQFIFQYYEKEERGRGNFPDRFSARQFPNYSSELNVNALLLGDSALYLCASSGNTGNSNQPQHFGDGTRLSIL.

V gene TRBV7-6 combines with J gene TRBJ2-1; the match to TRBD2 covers 13 bases. Germline V gene sequence: CDR1 SGHVS, CDR2 FNYEAQ. This CDR3 is built from 15 residues. The J segment lost 7 bases and the V segment lost 1 base, leaving 1 base of the junction unmatched. CDR3 sequence: CASSLGLAGGNEQFF. DNA for the CDR3: TGTGCCAGCAGCTTAGGACTAGCGGGAGGTAATGAGCAGTTCTTC.

This chain connects TRBV5-4 to TRBJ1-2, with D perhaps TRBD1 (5 bases). There are 14 residues in the CDR3. Germline V gene sequence: CDR1 SGHNT, CDR2 YYREEE (reference sequence). Trimming stripped 6 bases from V and 0 bases from J, with 12 bases between. CDR3: CASTKQVSNYGYTF. CDR3 bases: TGTGCCAGCACCAAACAGGTGTCTAACTATGGCTACACCTTC.

V gene TRBV9 combines with J gene TRBJ2-2; a weak D match, TRBD2 (5 bases). The V gene's germline CDR1 is SGDLS and CDR2 YYNGEE. V was trimmed by 3 bases and J by 4 bases, leaving 22 bases between them. The CDR3 consists of 18 residues. The CDR3: CASSDTTKRPLATGELFF. In DNA form, the CDR3 reads TGTGCCAGCAGCGACACCACCAAACGACCGCTAGCCACCGGGGAGCTGTTTTTT. The entire variable domain, with the rest obtained from reference TRBV9 and TRBJ2-2, is as follows: DSGVTQTPKHLITATGQRVTLRCSPRSGDLSVYWYQQSLDQGLQFLIQYYNGEERAKGNILERFSAQQFPDLHSELNLSSLELGDSALYFCASSDTTKRPLATGELFFGEGSRLTVL.

The chain employs TRBV7-2 and TRBJ2-5; weak D call: TRBD2 (7 bases). CDR1 is SGHTA, CDR2 FQGNSA, per germline. Trimming removed 5 bases at V and 5 bases at J, with 15 bases between. CDR3 length: 14 residues. The CDR3 protein is CASSRGGARETQYF. The DNA of the CDR3 is TGTGCCAGCAGCCGCGGGGGCGCCAGGGAGACCCAGTACTTC.

The chain joins TRBV18 to TRBJ2-7; 9 nucleotides align to TRBD1. From germline, CDR1 is KGHSH and CDR2 LQKENI. The J segment lost 3 bases and the V segment lost 6 bases, leaving 6 bases of the junction unmatched. The CDR3 spans 14 residues. The CDR3: CASSPDRGNYEQYF. The CDR3 nucleotides read TGTGCCAGCTCCCCGGACAGGGGTAACTACGAGCAGTACTTC.

This sequence joins TRBV6-1 and TRBJ2-4, with 7 bases identical to TRBD1. The germline gives CDR1 MNHNS, CDR2 SASEGT. With V trimmed by 4 bases and J by 1 base, 13 bases remained unmatched. The CDR3 has 18 amino acids. The CDR3 reads CASSGLNRGTLAKNIQYF. The CDR3 bases are TGTGCCAGCAGTGGCCTCAACAGGGGCACTCTTGCCAAAAACATTCAGTACTTC.

The chain carries TRBV9 and TRBJ2-5, with TRBD1 as a possible D gene (6 bases). CDR1 is SGDLS, CDR2 YYNGEE, per germline. The V end was cut by 0 bases, the J end by 0 bases, with 6 bases between. This CDR3 contains 14 residues. CDR3 residues: CASSVGTDQETQYF. Written as DNA, the CDR3 is TGTGCCAGCAGCGTAGGGACAGACCAAGAGACCCAGTACTTC.

The rearrangement uses TRBV9 and TRBJ2-3; D may be TRBD1 or TRBD2 (5 bases each). Trimming removed 3 bases from V and 8 bases from J, with 16 bases in between. Germline values: CDR1 SGDLS, CDR2 YYNGEE. The CDR3 length is 14 residues. This chain's CDR3 is CASSAEVGGPTQYF. The DNA for the CDR3 is TGTGCCAGCAGCGCCGAAGTTGGGGGACCTACGCAGTATTTT.

The chain employs TRBV7-2 and TRBJ2-3; no clear D. The CDR3 runs 13 residues. V lost 5 bases and J lost 0, with 6 bases in between. Germline loops: CDR1 SGHTA, CDR2 FQGNSA. The CDR3 DNA reads as TGTGCCAGCAGCCCGACTAGCACAGATACGCAGTATTTT. Its protein product is CASSPTSTDTQYF.

The V and J genes are TRBV28 and TRBJ2-7; 10 nucleotides match TRBD2. This CDR3 region has 14 residues. Trimming at V came to 7 bases and at J to 8 bases, leaving 11 bases not matched to a gene. Germline CDR1 reads MDHEN; CDR2 reads SYDVKM. The CDR3 loop is CASTPGLAGGKQYF. Here the CDR3 DNA reads TGTGCCAGCACCCCCGGGTTAGCGGGAGGAAAGCAGTACTTC.

The chain carries TRBV7-6 and TRBJ2-5, with a tentative D call TRBD2 (6 bases). The CDR3 sequence is 14 residues long. Per the germline V gene, CDR1 is SGHVS and CDR2 is FNYEAQ. V was shortened by 2 bases and J by 4 bases, with 11 bases between the two germline ends. CDR3 bases: TGTGCCAGCAGCTTACGGGGCGGGGTAGAGACCCAGTACTTC. This sequence encodes CASSLRGGVETQYF.

A few counts support this clone. The chain combines TRBV27 with TRBJ1-6, with D tentatively TRBD1 (6 bases). V lost 7 bases and J 15 bases, leaving 16 bases between the germline ends. CDR3 length equals 12 residues. Germline CDR1 MNHEY, CDR2 SMNVEV (reference sequence). CDR3 bases: TGTGCCAGCAAGGACAGACGGGGGCTCCTCCACTTT. This sequence encodes CASKDRRGLLHF.

The genes are TRBV5-1 and TRBJ2-5; either TRBD1 or TRBD2 may supply D (5 bases each). Germline V lookup: CDR1 SGHRS, CDR2 YFSETQ. Trimming took 4 bases from V and 1 from J, leaving 14 bases between them. This CDR3 spans 15 amino acids. CDR3 nucleotide sequence: TGCGCCAGCAGCCAATACCGGGACGGCCAAGAGACCCAGTACTTC. Translation: CASSQYRDGQETQYF.

The rearrangement links TRBV19 to TRBJ2-7; 9 nucleotides line up with TRBD1. The CDR3 sequence is 15 residues long. The junction had 10 bases not matched to a gene; V was cut back by 6 bases and J by 4 bases. The germline V gene encodes CDR1 LNHDA and CDR2 SQIVND (reference sequence). CDR3 sequence (DNA): TGTGCCAGTAGGGGAAGGACAGGGGAGAAATACGAGCAGTACTTC. Translation gives CASRGRTGEKYEQYF.